The source of this T cell receptor beta chain is a study of neurological immune-mediated disorders. Study observations and caveats: There were no CDR3 amino acid sequences shared by expanded clones across subjects, a result suggesting private repertoires in all groups.

Healthy controls were blood bank volunteers in Maryland, USA. The unsorted libraries were prepared from 2 million PBMCs (stored at -80 C). CDR3 size: 16 residues. V was cut by 3 bases and J by 0 bases, with 13 bases left in between. Germline CDR1 is LGHDT and CDR2 is YNNKEL (reference sequence). The authors produced cDNA by 5'RACE using 10-nucleotide random UMIs. TCRdb redid the calling of the 5' RACE reads with MiXCR, one entry per CDR3 protein. Of more than 45,000 distinct CDR3 sequences listed, more than 9.5% are singletons. This clonotype occurred many times. No antigen is known for it. The material sequenced was PBMCs. The chain joins TRBV3-1 to TRBJ2-3; no reliable D call. The TCR was taken from a man aged 60-69 years in good health. Here the CDR3 reads CASSHSTDPSTDTQYF. CDR3 bases: TGTGCCAGCAGCCACTCCACGGACCCGAGCACAGATACGCAGTATTTT.